Many counts were recorded for the clone carrying this T cell receptor (beta chain). The CDR3 sequence is 14 residues long. Losses at the gene ends were 2 bases for V and 6 bases for J; bases not matched to a gene: 4. The germline V gene has CDR1 SGHRS and CDR2 YFSETQ. The sample comes from a study of neurological immune-mediated disorders. Each CDR3 protein is one row after TCRdb ran MiXCR on the 5' RACE reads. The profile shows roughly 100,000 distinct CDR3 sequences, under 4.5% of them singletons. This TCR derives from a woman aged 45-65 years with multiple sclerosis. Sequencing was performed on PBMCs. The rearrangement joins TRBV5-1 to TRBJ2-1; 8 positions agree with TRBD1. As DNA, the CDR3 is TGCGCCAGCAGCTTCCAGGACAGGGCCAATGAGCAGTTCTTC. As protein: CASSFQDRANEQFF. The variable domain in full, with the rest retrieved from reference TRBV5-1 and TRBJ2-1, is KAGVTQTPRYLIKTRGQQVTLSCSPISGHRSVSWYQQTPGQGLQFLFEYFSETQRNKGNFPGRFSGRQFSNSRSEMNVSTLELGDSALYLCASSFQDRANEQFFGPGTRLTVL.